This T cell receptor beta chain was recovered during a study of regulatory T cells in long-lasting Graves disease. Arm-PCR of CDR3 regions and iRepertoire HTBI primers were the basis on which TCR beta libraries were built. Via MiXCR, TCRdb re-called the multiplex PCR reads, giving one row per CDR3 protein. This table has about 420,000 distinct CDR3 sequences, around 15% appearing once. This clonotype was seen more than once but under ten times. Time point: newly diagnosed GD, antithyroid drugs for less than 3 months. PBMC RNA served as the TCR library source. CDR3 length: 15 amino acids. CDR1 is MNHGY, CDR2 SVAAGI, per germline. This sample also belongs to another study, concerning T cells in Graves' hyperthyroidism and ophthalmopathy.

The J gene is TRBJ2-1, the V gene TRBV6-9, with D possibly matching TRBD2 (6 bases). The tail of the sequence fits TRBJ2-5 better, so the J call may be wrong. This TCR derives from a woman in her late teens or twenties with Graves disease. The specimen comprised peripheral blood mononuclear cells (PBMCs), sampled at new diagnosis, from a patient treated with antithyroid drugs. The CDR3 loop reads CASSYERVKQETQYF. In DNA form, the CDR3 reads TGTGCCAGCAGTTACGAGCGGGTAAAACAAGAGACCCAGTACTTC.